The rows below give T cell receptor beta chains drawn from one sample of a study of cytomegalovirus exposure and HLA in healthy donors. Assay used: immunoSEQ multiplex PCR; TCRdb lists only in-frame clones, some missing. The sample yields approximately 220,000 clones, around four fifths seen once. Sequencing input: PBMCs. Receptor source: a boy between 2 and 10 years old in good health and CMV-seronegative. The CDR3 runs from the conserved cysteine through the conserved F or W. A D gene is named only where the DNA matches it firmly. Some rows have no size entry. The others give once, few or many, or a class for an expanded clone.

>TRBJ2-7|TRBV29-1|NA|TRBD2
CSVELSLAGAYEQYF
TGCAGCGTTGAACTGAGCCTAGCGGGAGCCTACGAGCAGTACTTC
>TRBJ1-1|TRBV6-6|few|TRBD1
CASSGTGGVSTEAFF
TGTGCCAGCAGCGGGACAGGGGGCGTCTCCACTGAAGCTTTCTTT
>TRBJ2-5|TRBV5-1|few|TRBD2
CASSARTSGQETQYF
TGCGCCAGCAGCGCGCGGACTAGCGGTCAAGAGACCCAGTACTTC
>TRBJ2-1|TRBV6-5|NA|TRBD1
CASSSDRGPYNEQFF
TGTGCCAGCAGCTCCGACAGGGGGCCCTACAATGAGCAGTTCTTC
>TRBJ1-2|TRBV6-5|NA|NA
CASSYPGQPTAGYTF
TGTGCCAGCAGTTACCCGGGACAACCGACAGCGGGCTACACCTTC
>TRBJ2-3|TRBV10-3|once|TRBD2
CAISERLAGDTDTQYF
TGTGCCATCAGTGAGAGGCTAGCGGGAGACACAGATACGCAGTATTTT
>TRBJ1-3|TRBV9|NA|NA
CASSVGTEGNTIYF
TGTGCCAGCAGCGTAGGAACAGAAGGAAACACCATATATTTT
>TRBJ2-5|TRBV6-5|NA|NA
CASSTRGEQYF
TGTGCCAGCAGTACCAGGGGGGAGCAGTACTTC
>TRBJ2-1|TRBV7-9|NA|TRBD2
CASSYSTSGGANEQFF
TGTGCCAGCAGCTATTCGACTAGCGGGGGGGCCAATGAGCAGTTCTTC
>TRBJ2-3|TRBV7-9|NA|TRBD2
CASSFQAGEPSTDTQYF
TGTGCCAGCAGCTTTCAAGCGGGAGAGCCCAGCACAGATACGCAGTATTTT
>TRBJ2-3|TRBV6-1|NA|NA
CASSESRASGTDTQYF
TGTGCCAGCAGTGAAAGTAGGGCTAGCGGCACAGATACGCAGTATTTT
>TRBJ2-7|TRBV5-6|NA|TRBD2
CASSFGRGYEQYF
TGTGCCAGCAGCTTTGGGCGGGGGTACGAGCAGTACTTC
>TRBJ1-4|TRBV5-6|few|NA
CASSLARVGNEKLFF
TGTGCCAGCAGCTTGGCCAGGGTTGGGAATGAAAAACTGTTTTTT
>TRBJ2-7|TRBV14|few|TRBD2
CASSHPGGYEQYF
TGTGCCAGCAGCCACCCGGGAGGCTACGAGCAGTACTTC
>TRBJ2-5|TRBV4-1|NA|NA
CASSFQGLQETQYF
TGCGCCAGCAGCTTTCAGGGACTCCAAGAGACCCAGTACTTC
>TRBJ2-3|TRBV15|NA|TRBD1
CATSRDSGTGDQDTQYF
TGTGCCACCAGCAGAGATTCCGGGACAGGAGATCAAGATACGCAGTATTTT
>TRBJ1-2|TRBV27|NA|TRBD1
CASSRKMGQGAGYTF
TGTGCCAGCAGCCGAAAAATGGGACAGGGGGCGGGCTACACCTTC
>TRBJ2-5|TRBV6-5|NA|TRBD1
CASSFQGAGETQYF
TGTGCCAGCAGCTTTCAGGGGGCGGGAGAGACCCAGTACTTC
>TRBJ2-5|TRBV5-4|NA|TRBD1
CASSLLGTEETQYF
TGTGCCAGCAGCCTACTAGGGACAGAAGAGACCCAGTACTTC
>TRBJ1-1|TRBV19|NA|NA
CASSLGQKNTEAFF
TGTGCCAGTAGTCTTGGACAGAAGAACACTGAAGCTTTCTTT
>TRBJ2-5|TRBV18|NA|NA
CASSPRLSGGETQYF
TGTGCCAGCTCACCTCGACTCTCGGGGGGCGAGACCCAGTACTTC
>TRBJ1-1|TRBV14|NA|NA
CASSLHTGLTEAFF
TGTGCCAGCAGCCTCCACACAGGGCTTACTGAAGCTTTCTTT
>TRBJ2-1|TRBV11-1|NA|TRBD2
CASSPLGLAGVYNEQFF
TGTGCCAGCAGCCCCTTAGGACTAGCGGGAGTATACAATGAGCAGTTCTTC
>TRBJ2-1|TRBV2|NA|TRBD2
CASSVPGLGSPYNEQFF
TGTGCCAGCAGTGTCCCGGGACTAGGTAGCCCCTACAATGAGCAGTTCTTC
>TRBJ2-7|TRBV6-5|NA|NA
CASSERAISYEQYF
TGTGCCAGCAGTGAGCGGGCAATCTCCTACGAGCAGTACTTC
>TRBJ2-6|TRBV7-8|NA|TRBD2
CASSLPRRLAGGANVLTF
TGTGCCAGCAGCCTACCAAGAAGACTAGCGGGGGGGGCCAACGTCCTGACTTTC
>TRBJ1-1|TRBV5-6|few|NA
CASSSGNTEAFF
TGTGCCAGCAGCTCAGGGAACACTGAAGCTTTCTTT